A selection of T cell receptor beta chains follows, all from one sample in a study of shared clonotypes between healthy human individuals. Repertoires were generated with immunoSEQ multiplex PCR, while TCRdb's copy carries only in-frame clones and drops some. The sample contains a few million clones, roughly 93% of which appear only once. The material sequenced was naive CD8+ T cells from PBMCs. The source of these receptors is a man aged 18 to 30 in good health. Some clones in this sample may be carry-over from other donors' samples. Each CDR3 is given with its conserved first and last residue. A D gene is named only where the DNA matches it firmly. Clone sizes are given selectively: once, few, many, or a class where the clone is expanded.

CDR3nt	CDR3aa	abundance	v_gene	d_gene	j_gene
TGTGCCAGCAGCTTAATGGGGGTTGGCACAGATACGCAGTATTTT	CASSLMGVGTDTQYF	-	TRBV7-3	-	TRBJ2-3
TGTGCCAGCAGCCCGGACAGGGGGCAATACAATGAGCAGTTCTTC	CASSPDRGQYNEQFF	-	TRBV7-2	TRBD1	TRBJ2-1
TGTGCCAGCAGTGCCAGGGGCGCACCCTACGAGCGGTACTTC	CASSARGAPYERYF	-	TRBV25-1	-	TRBJ2-7
TGTGCCAGCTGGACGGGGGAGACCTACGAGCAGTACTTC	CASWTGETYEQYF	-	TRBV2	-	TRBJ2-7
TGTGCCAGCAGCCCCGAGCACAGGGTCTTCAATGAGCAGTTCTTC	CASSPEHRVFNEQFF	-	TRBV9	-	TRBJ2-1
TGCGCCAGCAGCCAATCCGGGGGACACAATGAGCAGTTCTTC	CASSQSGGHNEQFF	-	TRBV4-3	-	TRBJ2-1
TGTGCCAGCAGCCTCCGGGCAGACAATCAGCCCCAGCATTTT	CASSLRADNQPQHF	few	TRBV7-9	-	TRBJ1-5
TGCGCCAGCAGCAGGACTAGCCGCCACGAGCAGTACTTC	CASSRTSRHEQYF	once	TRBV4-3	TRBD2	TRBJ2-7
TGTGCCAGCAGCGAGGGGGCCCCGGGTGACGAGCAGTACTTC	CASSEGAPGDEQYF	-	TRBV27	TRBD1	TRBJ2-7
TGTGCCAGCACCGACGACAGTAGAGGGGGGGCCACAGATACGCAGTATTTT	CASTDDSRGGATDTQYF	-	TRBV27	-	TRBJ2-3
TGCGCCAGCAGCCTTAGGACAGGGGTCAAAACTAACTATGGCTACACCTTC	CASSLRTGVKTNYGYTF	-	TRBV5-1	TRBD1	TRBJ1-2
TGTGCCAGTAGTGAATCTTTTGACTTCCCGGTCGGGATGAACGAGCAGTACTTC	CASSESFDFPVGMNEQYF	once	TRBV19	-	TRBJ2-7
TGTGCCAGCAGCCCCGGGACTTCGGGGATCGATGGCTACACCTTC	CASSPGTSGIDGYTF	-	TRBV5-6	-	TRBJ1-2